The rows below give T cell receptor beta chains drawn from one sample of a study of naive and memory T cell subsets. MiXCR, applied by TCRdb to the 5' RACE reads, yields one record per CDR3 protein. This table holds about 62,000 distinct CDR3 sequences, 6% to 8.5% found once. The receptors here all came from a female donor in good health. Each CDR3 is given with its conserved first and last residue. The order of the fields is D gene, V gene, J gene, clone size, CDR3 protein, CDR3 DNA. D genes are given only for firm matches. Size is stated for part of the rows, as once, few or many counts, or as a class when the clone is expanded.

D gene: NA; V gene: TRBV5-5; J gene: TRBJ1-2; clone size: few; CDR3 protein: CASSLVFRTYGYTF; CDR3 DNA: TGTGCCAGCAGCTTGGTTTTCCGGACCTATGGCTACACCTTC
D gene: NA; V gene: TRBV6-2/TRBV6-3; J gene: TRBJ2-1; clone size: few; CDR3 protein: CASSTPREYNEQFF; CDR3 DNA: TGTGCCAGCAGCACCCCCAGGGAGTACAATGAGCAGTTCTTC
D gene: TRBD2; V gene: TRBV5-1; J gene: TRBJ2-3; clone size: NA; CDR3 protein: CASSPSSGNPPDTQYF; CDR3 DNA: TGCGCCAGCAGCCCCTCTAGCGGGAATCCCCCAGATACGCAGTATTTT
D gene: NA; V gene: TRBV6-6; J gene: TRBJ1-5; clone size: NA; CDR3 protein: CASSYEGLSNQPQHF; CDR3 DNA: TGTGCCAGCAGTTACGAGGGCCTGAGCAATCAGCCCCAGCATTTT
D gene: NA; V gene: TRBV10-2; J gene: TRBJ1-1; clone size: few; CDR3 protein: CASIGNNVEAFF; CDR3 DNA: TGCGCCAGCATTGGTAACAACGTTGAAGCTTTCTTT
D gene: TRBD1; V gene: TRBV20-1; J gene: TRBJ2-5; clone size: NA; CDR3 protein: CSAPRRVFPDRGLGMIETQYF; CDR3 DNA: TGCAGTGCCCCCCGAAGAGTATTTCCGGACAGGGGACTCGGTATGATTGAGACCCAGTACTTC
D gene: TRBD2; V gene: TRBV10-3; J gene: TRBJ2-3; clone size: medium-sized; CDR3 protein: CAISETSGLTDTQYF; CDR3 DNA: TGTGCCATCAGTGAGACTAGCGGACTCACAGATACGCAGTATTTT
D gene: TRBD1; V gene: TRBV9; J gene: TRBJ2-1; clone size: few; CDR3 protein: CASSVIMDRGHEQFF; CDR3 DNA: TGTGCCAGCAGCGTAATAATGGACAGGGGGCATGAGCAGTTCTTC
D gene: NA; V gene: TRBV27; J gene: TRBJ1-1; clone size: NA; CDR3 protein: CASSLAGRRTEAFF; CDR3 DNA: TGTGCCAGCAGTTTAGCTGGGCGTCGGACTGAAGCTTTCTTT
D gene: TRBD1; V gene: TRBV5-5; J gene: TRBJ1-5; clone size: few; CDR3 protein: CASSRTGDQPQHF; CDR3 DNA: TGTGCCAGCAGCCGGACAGGGGATCAGCCCCAGCATTTT
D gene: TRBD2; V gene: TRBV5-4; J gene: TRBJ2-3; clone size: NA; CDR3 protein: CASSLGGGTTDTQYF; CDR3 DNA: TGTGCCAGCAGCTTGGGGGGGGGGACCACAGATACGCAGTATTTT
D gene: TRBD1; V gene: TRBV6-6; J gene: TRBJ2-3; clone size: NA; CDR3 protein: CASNTLDRGGTDTQYF; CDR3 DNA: TGTGCCAGCAACACATTAGACAGGGGTGGCACAGATACGCAGTATTTT
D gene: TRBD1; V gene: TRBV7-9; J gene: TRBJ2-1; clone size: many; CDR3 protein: CASSPPGQLYNEQFF; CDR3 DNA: TGTGCCAGCAGCCCCCCGGGACAGCTATACAATGAGCAGTTCTTC
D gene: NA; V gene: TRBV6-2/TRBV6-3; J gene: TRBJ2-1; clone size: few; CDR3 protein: CAVRGSGTYNEQFF; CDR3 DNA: TGTGCCGTACGGGGTAGCGGTACCTACAATGAGCAGTTCTTC
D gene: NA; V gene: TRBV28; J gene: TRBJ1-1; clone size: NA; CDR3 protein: CASVPGLGEAFF; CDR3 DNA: TGTGCCAGCGTCCCGGGGCTGGGTGAAGCTTTCTTT
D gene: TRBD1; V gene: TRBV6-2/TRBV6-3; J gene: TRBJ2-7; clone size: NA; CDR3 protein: CATAAGTEPYEQYF; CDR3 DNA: TGTGCCACCGCCGCCGGGACAGAGCCCTACGAGCAGTACTTC
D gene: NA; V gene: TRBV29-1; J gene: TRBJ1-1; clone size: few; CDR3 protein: CSVGLGNTEAFF; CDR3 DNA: TGCAGCGTCGGACTCGGAAACACTGAAGCTTTCTTT
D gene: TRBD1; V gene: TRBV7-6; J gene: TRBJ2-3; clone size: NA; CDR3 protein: CASSLQGGQYISSTDTQYF; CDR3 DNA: TGTGCCAGCAGCTTACAAGGGGGACAGTACATATCTAGCACAGATACGCAGTATTTT
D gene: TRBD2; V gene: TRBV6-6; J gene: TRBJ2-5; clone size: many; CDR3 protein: CASSYGGVKETQYF; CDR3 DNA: TGTGCCAGCAGTTACGGGGGGGTTAAAGAGACCCAGTACTTC
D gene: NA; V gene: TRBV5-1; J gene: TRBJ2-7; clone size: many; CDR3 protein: CASSLVVSPYEQYF; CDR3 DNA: TGCGCCAGCAGCTTGGTTGTCAGTCCCTACGAGCAGTACTTC
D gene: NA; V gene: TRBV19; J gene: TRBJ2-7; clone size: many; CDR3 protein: CAGKATFYEQYF; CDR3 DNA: TGTGCCGGGAAGGCTACCTTCTACGAGCAGTACTTC
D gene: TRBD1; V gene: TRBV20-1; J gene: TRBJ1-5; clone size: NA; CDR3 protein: CSARVGTVSNQPQHF; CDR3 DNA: TGCAGTGCTAGGGTGGGGACAGTTAGCAATCAGCCCCAGCATTTT
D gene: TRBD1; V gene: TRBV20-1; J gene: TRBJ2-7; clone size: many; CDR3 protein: CSARERTGSREQYF; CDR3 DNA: TGCAGTGCTAGAGAGCGGACAGGGTCTCGGGAGCAGTACTTC
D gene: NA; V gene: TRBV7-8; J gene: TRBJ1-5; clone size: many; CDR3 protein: CASSPEGQLSNQPQHF; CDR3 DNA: TGTGCCAGCAGCCCCGAAGGACAGCTTAGCAATCAGCCCCAGCATTTT
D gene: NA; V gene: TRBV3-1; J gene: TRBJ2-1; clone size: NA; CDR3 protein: CASSQSYNEQFF; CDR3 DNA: TGTGCCAGCAGCCAAAGCTACAATGAGCAGTTCTTC